This T cell receptor (beta chain) comes out of a study of cytomegalovirus exposure and HLA in healthy donors. The PCR contained 60 Vbeta and 13 Jbeta primers. Here immunoSEQ multiplex PCR was the method, and the copy in TCRdb shows in-frame clones only, minus some. The sample has 150,000 to 200,000 clones, 65% to 85% seen once. In the case of this clone: Its target is unknown.

The CDR3 has 15 residues. Germline V lookup: CDR1 MNHEY, CDR2 SMNVEV (reference sequence). J was trimmed by 12 bases and V by 5 bases; bases with no gene match: 10. General study points: The investigators catalogued 150 or so TCR beta chains as cytomegalovirus-associated. HLA restriction was apparent for most CMV-associated TCR beta chains in a later analysis. A later analysis, which compared TCR beta chains of equal frequency, found the HLA-associated ones more clonally expanded.

V usage is TRBV27 and J usage is TRBJ2-1; 13 nucleotides agree with TRBD2. The clonotype originates from a man over 45 in good health and CMV-seropositive. Sequencing was done on a sample of PBMCs. The DNA for the CDR3 is TGTGCCAGCAGTCTCGGGACTAGCGGGAAAGCGGGGCAGTTCTTC. Translating it yields CASSLGTSGKAGQFF.